The T cell receptor beta chain under discussion was sequenced for a study of cytomegalovirus exposure and HLA in healthy donors. This PCR relied on a set of 60 Vbeta primers and 13 Jbeta primers. Repertoires were generated with immunoSEQ multiplex PCR, while TCRdb's copy carries only in-frame clones and drops some. The sample includes 95,000 to 100,000 clones, over 60% of them seen just once. The CDR3 is made up of 17 amino acids. The sample holds a few counts of this clone. This clonotype was obtained from a female donor in good health and CMV-seronegative. The chain uses TRBV21-1 and TRBJ2-7; the D call in the table, TRBD1, was not verified against the DNA. TRBV21-1 is described as a pseudogene. Sequenced material: PBMCs. The CDR3 sequence: CASSKAYQGARFYEQYF. The CDR3 DNA follows: TGTGCCAGCAGCAAAGCTTACCAGGGGGCGCGATTCTACGAGCAGTACTTC.